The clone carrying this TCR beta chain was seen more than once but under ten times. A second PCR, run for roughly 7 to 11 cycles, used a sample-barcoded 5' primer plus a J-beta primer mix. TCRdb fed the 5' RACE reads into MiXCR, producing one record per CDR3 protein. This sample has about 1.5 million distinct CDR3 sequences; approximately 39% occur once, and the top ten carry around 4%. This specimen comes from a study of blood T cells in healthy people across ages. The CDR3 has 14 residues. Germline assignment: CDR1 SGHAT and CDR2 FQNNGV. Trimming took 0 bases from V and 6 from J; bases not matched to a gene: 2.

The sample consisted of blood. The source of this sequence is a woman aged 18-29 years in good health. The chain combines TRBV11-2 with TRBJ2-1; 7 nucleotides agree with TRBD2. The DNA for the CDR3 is TGTGCCAGCAGCTTAGATCGACTAGCCAATGAGCAGTTCTTC. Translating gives CASSLDRLANEQFF.